Listed below are T cell receptor beta chains from one sample, sequenced in a study of identical twins. In TCRdb, the 5' RACE reads were re-called with MiXCR into one record per CDR3 protein. The data hold nearly 650,000 distinct CDR3 sequences, with under 8.5% observed a single time. These records were also assigned to another study, of yellow fever vaccine responses in identical twins.

Sample: PBMCs. The receptors here all came from a woman aged 18-30 years in good health. Each CDR3 is given with its conserved first and last residue. Each record gives: J gene, clone size, V gene, D gene, CDR3 DNA, CDR3 protein. D genes are given only for firm matches. The listing skips clone size in some rows; elsewhere it reads once, few, many or a size class.

TRBJ2-1 | many | TRBV5-1 | TRBD1 | TGCGCCAGCAGCTTGGCGGGACAGAACTACAATGAGCAGTTCTTC | CASSLAGQNYNEQFF
TRBJ2-1 | NA | TRBV15 | TRBD1 | TGTGCCACCAGCGGGACAGGGGACAATGAGCAGTTCTTC | CATSGTGDNEQFF
TRBJ2-6 | NA | TRBV24-1 | NA | TGTGCCACCAGTGAGGCGGTTGGGGCCAACGTCCTGACTTTC | CATSEAVGANVLTF
TRBJ2-2 | few | TRBV6-1 | NA | TGTGCAACTCGGCCAAGGAGGGACACCGGGGAGCTGTTTTTT | CATRPRRDTGELFF
TRBJ1-1 | NA | TRBV4-1 | NA | TGCGCCAGCAGCCAAGAAGCCCGGACAGAAGCTTTCTTT | CASSQEARTEAFF
TRBJ2-1 | NA | TRBV10-3 | NA | TGTGCCATCAGTGATCCGGGTGGTGAGCAGTTCTTC | CAISDPGGEQFF
TRBJ2-1 | many | TRBV5-1 | NA | TGCGCCAGCAGCTGGACTGAGCCCTACAGTCATGAGCAGTTCTTC | CASSWTEPYSHEQFF
TRBJ2-4 | NA | TRBV20-1 | TRBD2 | TGCAGTGCTCCCTTAGCGGGGGGGCGGGAAAACATTCAGTACTTC | CSAPLAGGRENIQYF
TRBJ2-1 | few | TRBV10-3 | TRBD2 | TGTGCCATCAGTGGAAGAGCGGGAGCCATCTACAATGAGCAGTTCTTC | CAISGRAGAIYNEQFF
TRBJ2-1 | many | TRBV12-3/TRBV12-4 | NA | TGTGCCAGCAGACTCTCAGGGGCCAATGAGCAGTTCTTC | CASRLSGANEQFF
TRBJ2-1 | many | TRBV12-3/TRBV12-4 | TRBD2 | TGTGCCAGCAGTTCTCGGGGGGGATTTGACAATGAGCAGTTCTTC | CASSSRGGFDNEQFF
TRBJ2-1 | NA | TRBV2 | NA | TGTGCCAGCAGGGGTTTCCTCATTTCGGAGTCCCCCTACAATGAGCAGTTCTTC | CASRGFLISESPYNEQFF
TRBJ1-5 | many | TRBV6-2/TRBV6-3 | NA | TGTGCCCGATATTGGAAATGGTGCCCAGATCAGCCCCAGCATTTT | CARYWKWCPDQPQHF
TRBJ2-3 | many | TRBV7-9 | NA | TGTGCCAGCAGCCAATCCGGGACTAGCACAGATACGCAGTATTTT | CASSQSGTSTDTQYF
TRBJ2-5 | many | TRBV12-3/TRBV12-4 | TRBD1 | TGTGCCAGCAGCCGGACAGGACAAGAGACCCAGTACTTC | CASSRTGQETQYF
TRBJ1-5 | many | TRBV20-1 | TRBD1 | TGCAGTGCTTCCTCCGGGACAGGAGCGTATAGCAATCAGCCCCAGCATTTT | CSASSGTGAYSNQPQHF
TRBJ2-2 | NA | TRBV18 | TRBD1 | TGTGCCAGCTCACCACGGTCACCCGGGACAGCGAACACCGGGGAGCTGTTTTTT | CASSPRSPGTANTGELFF
TRBJ2-3 | NA | TRBV10-3 | NA | TGTGCCATCAGTGCTTCATCAGATACGCAGTATTTT | CAISASSDTQYF
TRBJ2-2 | few | TRBV20-1 | TRBD2 | TGCAGTGCTAGAGCACGGGGGGGCCTGAACACCGGGGAGCTGTTTTTT | CSARARGGLNTGELFF
TRBJ1-2 | NA | TRBV12-3/TRBV12-4 | NA | TGTGCCAGCAGTCCTGCCCGGGTTAACTATGGCTACACCTTC | CASSPARVNYGYTF
TRBJ2-1 | few | TRBV3-1 | NA | TGTGCCAGCAGCCGTCAAACGGTAGGAACTTTTGGCAATGAGCAGTTCTTC | CASSRQTVGTFGNEQFF
TRBJ2-5 | NA | TRBV7-2 | NA | TGTGCCAGCAGCTCCGAACAGGGGAGGAGGTACCAAGAGACCCAGTACTTC | CASSSEQGRRYQETQYF
TRBJ1-2 | few | TRBV28 | NA | TGTGCCAGCAGTTTATTTAACAACAGGGTCGCCTATGGCTACACCTTC | CASSLFNNRVAYGYTF
TRBJ2-5 | few | TRBV12-3/TRBV12-4 | NA | TGTGCCAGCAGTTTACAGGGGGGAGAGACCCAGTACTTC | CASSLQGGETQYF
TRBJ2-3 | NA | TRBV5-1 | NA | TGCGCCAGCAGCTTGGCCCGGCGGGATGATACGCAGTATTTT | CASSLARRDDTQYF
TRBJ2-1 | few | TRBV20-1 | TRBD2 | TGCAGTGCTAGAACTAGCGGGAGTGGGAATGAGCAGTTCTTC | CSARTSGSGNEQFF
TRBJ2-1 | few | TRBV29-1 | NA | TGCAGCGTTGAAAGTAACTACAATGAGCAGTTCTTC | CSVESNYNEQFF
TRBJ2-1 | few | TRBV6-1 | TRBD2 | TGTGCCAGCAGTGAGTATAGCGGGGGGCCGGATGAGCAGTTCTTC | CASSEYSGGPDEQFF
TRBJ2-1 | many | TRBV12-3/TRBV12-4 | NA | TGTGCCAGCAGCATACCCGAGGGGGAAGATGCGTTCTTC | CASSIPEGEDAFF
TRBJ2-1 | NA | TRBV5-6 | TRBD2 | TGTGCCAGCAGCTTGTTGGAGCGGGAGATCAATGAGCAGTTCTTC | CASSLLEREINEQFF
TRBJ1-2 | few | TRBV20-1 | TRBD1 | TGCAGTGCTAGAAGGACCGGGACAGGGCTCGTAGGCGGCTATGGCTACACCTTC | CSARRTGTGLVGGYGYTF
TRBJ2-1 | many | TRBV7-9 | NA | TGTGCCAGCAGCTTAGAAGGGGAGCTTACAAATGAGCAGTTCTTC | CASSLEGELTNEQFF
TRBJ2-2 | many | TRBV6-2/TRBV6-3 | TRBD2 | TGTGCCAGCACTGAAATTCCGGGACTAGCGGGTTTGAACACCGGGGAGCTGTTTTTT | CASTEIPGLAGLNTGELFF
TRBJ2-7 | many | TRBV28 | TRBD2 | TGTGCCAGCAGCCCTACTAGCGGGAGCACCTACGAGCAGTACTTC | CASSPTSGSTYEQYF
TRBJ1-3 | many | TRBV7-2 | NA | TGTGCCAGCAGCACCCGACGGCGCGGGGCGCCTGGAAACACCATATATTTT | CASSTRRRGAPGNTIYF
TRBJ2-2 | many | TRBV7-8 | TRBD2 | TGTGCCAGCAGCACTGTAGCGGGTAGCACCGGGGAGCTGTTTTTT | CASSTVAGSTGELFF
TRBJ2-3 | many | TRBV5-1 | TRBD2 | TGCGCCAGCAGCTTGTCACTAGCGGCCCACACAGATACGCAGTATTTT | CASSLSLAAHTDTQYF
TRBJ2-7 | few | TRBV28 | NA | TGTGCCAGCAGTTTGTCCACGGATAACTACGAGCAGTACTTC | CASSLSTDNYEQYF
TRBJ1-2 | NA | TRBV28 | NA | TGTGCCAGCTCTCCCCCCAGGTACTATGGCTACACCTTC | CASSPPRYYGYTF
TRBJ2-3 | NA | TRBV11-2 | TRBD2 | TGTGCCAGCAGCTTTTCTAGCGGGGGGGCCGCAGATACGCAGTATTTT | CASSFSSGGAADTQYF
TRBJ2-6 | many | TRBV4-2 | TRBD2 | TGTGCCAGCAGCCAAGTGGGCCTAGCGGGAGGGCCGAAGGCCAACGTCCTGACTTTC | CASSQVGLAGGPKANVLTF
TRBJ1-2 | many | TRBV6-1 | NA | TGTGCCAGCACCCAGAACTATGGCTACACCTTC | CASTQNYGYTF